One and the same sample provided the 12 T cell receptor beta chains below, sequenced in a study of blood T cell repertoires in COVID-19. Measured with immunoSEQ multiplex PCR; TCRdb has only the in-frame clones, and not every one. The table has some 150,000 clones, roughly 90% seen once. The specimen was PBMCs or T cells enriched from blood (not recorded which). The origin of the receptors is a human donor with acute COVID-19. The donor label of this sample is uncertain.

This clone occurred once. The CDR3 is CASSLDRNTEAFF. CDR3 nucleotides: TGTGCCAGCAGTCTTGACAGGAACACTGAAGCTTTCTTT. The rearrangement links TRBV2 to TRBJ1-1, with a possible D match to TRBD1 (5 bases). The V gene's germline CDR1 is SNHLY and CDR2 FYNNEI. V was shortened by 5 bases and J by 1 base, with 8 bases between the two germline ends. The length of the CDR3 is 13 residues.

This chain connects TRBV7-8 to TRBJ1-5, with D possibly being TRBD1 (5 bases). V lost 5 bases and J lost 4, with 24 bases in between. The CDR3 runs 18 residues. Germline CDR1 reads SGHVS; CDR2 reads FQNEAQ. The CDR3 DNA reads as TGTGCCAGCAGCGGGGGGTGGTACGGCCAGACAAAGAATCAGCCCCAGCATTTT. Translating it yields CASSGGWYGQTKNQPQHF.

This clone has more than one count but fewer than ten. The chain recombines TRBV5-1 with TRBJ1-1; D is ambiguous. V was pared by 0 bases and J by 5 bases, with 11 bases between. CDR3 length: 14 residues. Germline values: CDR1 SGHRS, CDR2 YFSETQ. The CDR3 DNA reads as TGCGCCAGCAGCTTGGGGAAGACGGGGACTGAAGCTTTCTTT. This gives the protein CASSLGKTGTEAFF.

The chain joins TRBV4-3 to TRBJ2-2, with 8 bases that match TRBD1. After removal of 3 bases from V and 2 bases from J, the junction contained 8 bases not matched to a gene. This CDR3 contains 17 residues. Germline-derived CDR1 and CDR2 are LGHNA and YSLEER. In nucleotides, the CDR3 is TGCGCCAGCAGCCAGTCGACCGGGACAGGAAACACCGGGGAGCTGTTTTTT. This translates into CASSQSTGTGNTGELFF.

V usage is TRBV12-3 or TRBV12-4 and J usage is TRBJ1-1; no clear D gene. This CDR3 comprises 13 residues. V was clipped by 6 bases and J by 8 bases, with 16 bases between them. CDR3 region: CASSLTERVEAFF. CDR3 sequence (DNA): TGTGCCAGCAGCCTCACCGAGAGGGTGGAAGCTTTCTTT.

V usage is TRBV7-9 and J usage is TRBJ1-1; TRBD1 agrees at 9 bases. This CDR3 is 14 amino acids long. The germline V gene encodes CDR1 SEHNR and CDR2 FQNEAQ (reference sequence). V dropped 6 bases and J dropped 5; count of bases not matched to a gene: 7. The DNA of the CDR3 is TGTGCCAGCAGGGCTGGACAGGGGAGGACTGAAGCTTTCTTT. Its protein is CASRAGQGRTEAFF. The full variable domain, rest sourced from reference TRBV7-9 and TRBJ1-1, is DTGVSQNPRHKITKRGQNVTFRCDPISEHNRLYWYRQTLGQGPEFLTYFQNEAQLEKSRLLSDRFSAERPKGSFSTLEIQRTEQGDSAMYLCASRAGQGRTEAFFGQGTRLTVV.

V usage is TRBV9 and J usage is TRBJ2-7; the match to TRBD2 covers 7 bases. This CDR3 is 15 amino acids long. The V gene end was trimmed by 4 bases and the J gene end by 2 bases; junction bases not matched to a gene: 9. Germline V gene lookup returns CDR1 SGDLS and CDR2 YYNGEE. The DNA for the CDR3 is TGTGCCAGCAGCCCTTACAGTGGGGGGGCCTACGAGCAGTACTTC. Residues: CASSPYSGGAYEQYF.

This sequence joins TRBV19 and TRBJ1-2; 7 positions match TRBD1. V was clipped by 6 bases and J by 0 bases; unmatched bases: 4. CDR3 length: 14 residues. Looked up from germline, CDR1 is LNHDA and CDR2 is SQIVND (reference sequence). In DNA form, the CDR3 reads TGTGCCAGTAGCCGGGACAGCACTAACTATGGCTACACCTTC. It encodes CASSRDSTNYGYTF.

The V and J genes are TRBV3-1 (or the pseudogene TRBV3-2) and TRBJ1-2; D unclear. The CDR3 runs to 13 residues. CDR1 is LGHDT and CDR2 is YNNKEL in the germline V gene (reference sequence). V lost 3 bases and J 4 bases, leaving 9 bases between the germline ends. The CDR3 reads CASSHGGTYGYTF. The CDR3 DNA reads as TGTGCCAGCAGCCATGGCGGTACCTATGGCTACACCTTC.

The CDR3 is CASVGTGGTQYF. CDR3 bases: TGTGCCAGCGTCGGGACAGGCGGGACCCAGTACTTC. The rearrangement links TRBV12-3 or TRBV12-4 to TRBJ2-5; 8 bases line up with TRBD1. The CDR3 loop spans 12 amino acids. The trim removed 8 bases at V and 7 bases at J, leaving 6 bases unmatched.

V usage is TRBV7-2 and J usage is TRBJ1-6; a weak D match, TRBD1 (6 bases). The germline CDR1 and CDR2 sequences are SGHTA and FQGNSA. The V and J ends lost 2 bases and 5 bases respectively, with 13 bases between them. The CDR3 consists of 16 residues. The CDR3 DNA reads as TGTGCCAGCAGCTTACAGGGGATAAGAAATAATTCACCCCTCCACTTT. Encoded protein: CASSLQGIRNNSPLHF.

The CDR3 protein is CASSPDGGRYNSPLHF. CDR3 in DNA: TGTGCCAGCAGCCCCGACGGAGGGAGATATAATTCACCCCTCCACTTT. This rearrangement joins TRBV7-8 to TRBJ1-6, with unresolved D. Looked up from germline, CDR1 is SGHVS and CDR2 is FQNEAQ. The CDR3 sequence is 16 residues long. The V and J ends lost 5 bases and 4 bases respectively, with 15 bases between them.